This T cell receptor (beta chain) was profiled in a study of cytomegalovirus exposure and HLA in healthy donors. CDR3 length: 15 residues. V lost 3 bases and J lost 4, with 12 bases in between. The germline V gene encodes CDR1 MNHNS and CDR2 SASEGT. TCRdb's table, derived via immunoSEQ multiplex PCR, lists solely in-frame clones and lacks some. Among 150,000 to 200,000 clones listed, 81% were seen once. This sequence originates from a young woman in good health and CMV-seronegative. The V call is TRBV6-1, the J call TRBJ1-4; maybe TRBD1 (5 bases). Sequencing input: PBMCs. The CDR3 sequence: CASSDSGTINEKLFF. In nucleotides, the CDR3 is TGTGCCAGCAGTGATTCAGGGACTATTAATGAAAAACTGTTTTTT.